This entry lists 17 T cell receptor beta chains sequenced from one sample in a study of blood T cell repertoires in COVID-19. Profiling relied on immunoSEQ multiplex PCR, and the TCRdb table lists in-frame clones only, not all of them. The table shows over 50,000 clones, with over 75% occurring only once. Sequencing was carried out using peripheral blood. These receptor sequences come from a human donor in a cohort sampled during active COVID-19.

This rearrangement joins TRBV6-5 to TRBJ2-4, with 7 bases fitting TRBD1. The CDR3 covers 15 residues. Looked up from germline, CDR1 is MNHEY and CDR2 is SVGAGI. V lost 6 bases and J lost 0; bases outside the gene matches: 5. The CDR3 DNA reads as TGTGCCAGCAGGGACAGGAGTTTAGCCAAAAACATTCAGTACTTC. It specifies CASRDRSLAKNIQYF.

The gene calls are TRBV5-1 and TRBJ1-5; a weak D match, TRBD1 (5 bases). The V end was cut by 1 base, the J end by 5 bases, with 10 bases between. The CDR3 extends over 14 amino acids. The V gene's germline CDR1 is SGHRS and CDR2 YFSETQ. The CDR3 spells CASSLTGRDQPQHF. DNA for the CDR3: TGCGCCAGCAGCTTGACTGGCAGGGATCAGCCCCAGCATTTT. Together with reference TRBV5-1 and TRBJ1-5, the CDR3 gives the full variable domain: KAGVTQTPRYLIKTRGQQVTLSCSPISGHRSVSWYQQTPGQGLQFLFEYFSETQRNKGNFPGRFSGRQFSNSRSEMNVSTLELGDSALYLCASSLTGRDQPQHFGDGTRLSIL.

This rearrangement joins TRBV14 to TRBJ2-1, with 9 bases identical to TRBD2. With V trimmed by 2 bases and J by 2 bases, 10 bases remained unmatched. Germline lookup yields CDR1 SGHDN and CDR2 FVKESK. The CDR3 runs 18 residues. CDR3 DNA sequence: TGTGCCAGCAGCCAATATGTGAGCGGGAGGCCCCCCTACAATGAGCAGTTCTTC. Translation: CASSQYVSGRPPYNEQFF. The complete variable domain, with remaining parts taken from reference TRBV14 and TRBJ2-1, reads EAGVTQFPSHSVIEKGQTVTLRCDPISGHDNLYWYRRVMGKEIKFLLHFVKESKQDESGMPNNRFLAERTGGTYSTLKVQPAELEDSGVYFCASSQYVSGRPPYNEQFFGPGTRLTVL.

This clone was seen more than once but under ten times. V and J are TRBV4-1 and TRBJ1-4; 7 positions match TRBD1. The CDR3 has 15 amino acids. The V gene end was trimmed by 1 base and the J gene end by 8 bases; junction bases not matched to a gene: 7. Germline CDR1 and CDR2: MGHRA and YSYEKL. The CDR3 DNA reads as TGCGCCAGCAGCCAAGCTGACAGGGATAGCGAAAAACTGTTTTTT. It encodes CASSQADRDSEKLFF.

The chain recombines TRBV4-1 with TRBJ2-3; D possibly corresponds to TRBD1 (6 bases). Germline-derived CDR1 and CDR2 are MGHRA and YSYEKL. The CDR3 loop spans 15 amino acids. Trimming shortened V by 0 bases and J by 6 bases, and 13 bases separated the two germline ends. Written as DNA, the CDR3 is TGCGCCAGCAGCCAAGAGGGGGCTAGAGGGGATACGCAGTATTTT. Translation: CASSQEGARGDTQYF.

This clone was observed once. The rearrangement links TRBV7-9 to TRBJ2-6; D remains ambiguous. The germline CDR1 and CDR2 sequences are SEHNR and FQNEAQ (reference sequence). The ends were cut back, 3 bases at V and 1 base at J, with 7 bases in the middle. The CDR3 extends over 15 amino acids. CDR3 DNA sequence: TGTGCCAGCAGCTTCCACAAGTCTGGGGCCAACGTCCTGACTTTC. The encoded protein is CASSFHKSGANVLTF.

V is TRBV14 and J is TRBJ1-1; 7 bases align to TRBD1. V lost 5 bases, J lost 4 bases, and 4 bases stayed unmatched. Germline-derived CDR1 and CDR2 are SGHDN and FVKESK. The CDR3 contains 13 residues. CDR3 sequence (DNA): TGTGCCAGCAGCGCCTACAGGGGCACTGAAGCTTTCTTT. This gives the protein CASSAYRGTEAFF.

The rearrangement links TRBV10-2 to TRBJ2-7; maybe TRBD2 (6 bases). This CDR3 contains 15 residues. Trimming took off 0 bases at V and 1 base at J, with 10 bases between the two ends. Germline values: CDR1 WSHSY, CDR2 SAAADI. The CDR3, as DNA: TGCGCCAGCAGTGAGTCTAGTGGGGGGTCCTACGAGCAGTACTTC. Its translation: CASSESSGGSYEQYF.

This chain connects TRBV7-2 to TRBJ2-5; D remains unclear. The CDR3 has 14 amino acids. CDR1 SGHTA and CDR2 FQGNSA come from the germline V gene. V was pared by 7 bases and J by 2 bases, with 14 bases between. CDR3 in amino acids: CASNYFDRQETQYF. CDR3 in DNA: TGTGCCAGCAACTACTTTGACCGTCAAGAGACCCAGTACTTC. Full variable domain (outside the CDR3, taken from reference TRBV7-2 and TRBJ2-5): GAGVSQSPSNKVTEKGKDVELRCDPISGHTALYWYRQSLGQGLEFLIYFQGNSAPDKSGLPSDRFSAERTGGSVSTLTIQRTQQEDSAVYLCASNYFDRQETQYFGPGTRLLVL.

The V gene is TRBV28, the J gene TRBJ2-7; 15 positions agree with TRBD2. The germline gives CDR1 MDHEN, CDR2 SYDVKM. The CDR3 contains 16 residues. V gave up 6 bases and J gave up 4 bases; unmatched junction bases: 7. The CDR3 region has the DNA TGTGCCAGCAGCAATCCCGGGACTAGCGGGAGGTACGAGCAGTACTTC. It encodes CASSNPGTSGRYEQYF.

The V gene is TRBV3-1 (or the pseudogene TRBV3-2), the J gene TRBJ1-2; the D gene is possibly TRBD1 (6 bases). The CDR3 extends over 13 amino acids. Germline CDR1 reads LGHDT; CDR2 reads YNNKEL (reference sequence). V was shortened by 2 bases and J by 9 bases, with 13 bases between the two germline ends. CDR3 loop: CASSQLDRRSYTF. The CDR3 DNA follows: TGTGCCAGCAGCCAACTGGACAGAAGAAGCTACACCTTC.

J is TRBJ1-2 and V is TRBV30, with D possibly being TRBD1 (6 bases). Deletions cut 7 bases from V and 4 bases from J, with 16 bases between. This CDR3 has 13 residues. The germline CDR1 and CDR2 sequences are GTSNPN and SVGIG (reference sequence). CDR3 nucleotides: TGTGCCTCCCCGGGACACCTAGTCTATGGCTACACCTTC. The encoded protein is CASPGHLVYGYTF.

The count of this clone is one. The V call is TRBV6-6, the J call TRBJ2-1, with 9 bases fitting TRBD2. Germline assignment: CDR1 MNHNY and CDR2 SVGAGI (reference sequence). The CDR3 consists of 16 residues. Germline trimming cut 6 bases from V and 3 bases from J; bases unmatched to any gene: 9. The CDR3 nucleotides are TGTGCCAGCAGATCCCCGGGGACTAGCAGCTACAATGAGCAGTTCTTC. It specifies CASRSPGTSSYNEQFF.

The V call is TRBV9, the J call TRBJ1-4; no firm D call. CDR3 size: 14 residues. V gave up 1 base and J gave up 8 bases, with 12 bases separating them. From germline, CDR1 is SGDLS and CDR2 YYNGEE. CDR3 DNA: TGTGCCAGCAGCGTAAGGCCGGGAGTGGAAAAACTGTTTTTT. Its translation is CASSVRPGVEKLFF.

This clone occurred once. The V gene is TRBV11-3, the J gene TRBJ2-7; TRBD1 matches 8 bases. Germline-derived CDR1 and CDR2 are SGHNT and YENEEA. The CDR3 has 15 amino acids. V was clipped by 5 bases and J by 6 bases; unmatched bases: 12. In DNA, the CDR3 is TGTGCCAGCAGCGCGGGGACAGGTATTTTGGGCGAGCAGTACTTC. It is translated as CASSAGTGILGEQYF.

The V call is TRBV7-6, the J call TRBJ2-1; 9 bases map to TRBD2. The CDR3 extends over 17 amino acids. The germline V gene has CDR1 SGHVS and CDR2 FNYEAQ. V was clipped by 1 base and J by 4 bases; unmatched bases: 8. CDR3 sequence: CASSLGVSGRRYNEQFF. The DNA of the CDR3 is TGTGCCAGCAGCTTAGGGGTGAGCGGGAGGCGGTACAATGAGCAGTTCTTC.

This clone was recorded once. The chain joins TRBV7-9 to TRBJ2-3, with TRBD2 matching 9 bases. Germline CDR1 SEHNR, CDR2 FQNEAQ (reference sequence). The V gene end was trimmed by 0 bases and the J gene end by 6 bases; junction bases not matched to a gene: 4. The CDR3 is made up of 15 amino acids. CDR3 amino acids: CASSLASGSRDTQYF. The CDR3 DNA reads TGTGCCAGCAGCTTAGCTAGCGGGAGCAGGGATACGCAGTATTTT.